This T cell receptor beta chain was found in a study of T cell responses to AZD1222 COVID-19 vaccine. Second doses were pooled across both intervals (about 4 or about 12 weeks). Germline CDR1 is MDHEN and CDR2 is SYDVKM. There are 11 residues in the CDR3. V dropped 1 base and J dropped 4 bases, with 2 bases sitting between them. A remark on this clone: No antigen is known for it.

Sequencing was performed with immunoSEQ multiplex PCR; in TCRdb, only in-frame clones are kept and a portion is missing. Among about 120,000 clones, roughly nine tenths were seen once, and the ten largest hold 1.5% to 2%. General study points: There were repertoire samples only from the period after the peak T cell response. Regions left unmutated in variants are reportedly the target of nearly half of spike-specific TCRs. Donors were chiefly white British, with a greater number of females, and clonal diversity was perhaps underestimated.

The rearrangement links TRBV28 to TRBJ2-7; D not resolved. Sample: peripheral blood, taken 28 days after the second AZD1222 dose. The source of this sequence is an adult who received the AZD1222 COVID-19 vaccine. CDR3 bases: TGTGCCAGCAGTTTATTTTACGAGCAGTACTTC. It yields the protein CASSLFYEQYF.